The 15 T cell receptor beta chains below were found in one sample sequenced in a study of blood T cell repertoires in COVID-19 (dated by TCRdb to 2020 to 2022). The protocol used for the library was the immunoSEQ multiplex PCR assay. TCRdb took over this immuneACCESS table, retaining in-frame rearrangements with V and J assigned. Such tables are incomplete; in checked studies, under half of the missing clones stem from an unresolved V gene, and the remainder is unexplained. The sample table lists 99,000 or so clones, 75% to 85% of them with a count of one. About 4.8% of the sample comes from the top ten. What was sequenced was peripheral blood. The receptor source for this set is a man between 60 and 75 years old with acute or convalescent COVID-19.

The J gene is TRBJ1-3, the V gene TRBV6-5; D gene uncertain. Trimming stripped 3 bases from V and 0 bases from J, with 12 bases between. The CDR3 covers 16 residues. Germline V gives CDR1 MNHEY, CDR2 SVGAGI. DNA for the CDR3: TGTGCCAGCAGTTATGGTCCCCCCAGCTCTGGAAACACCATATATTTT. Residues: CASSYGPPSSGNTIYF.

The chain carries TRBV13 and TRBJ1-4; perhaps TRBD1 as D (5 bases). The CDR3 covers 15 residues. V was trimmed by 4 bases and J by 3 bases, leaving 12 bases between them. Germline V lookup: CDR1 PRHDT, CDR2 FYEKMQ (reference sequence). CDR3: CASSSRGVSNEKLFF. The CDR3 DNA reads TGTGCCAGCAGCTCCCGGGGGGTTTCTAATGAAAAACTGTTTTTT.

DNA of the CDR3: TGTGCCAGCACCGAGGACAGGTACAATTCACCCCTCCACTTT. This gives the protein CASTEDRYNSPLHF. The J gene is TRBJ1-6, the V gene TRBV5-6, with TRBD1 identical over 7 bases. Per germline, CDR1 SGHDT and CDR2 YYEEEE. The CDR3 is 14 amino acids. V trimming: 6 bases; J trimming: 7 bases; junction bases outside the gene matches: 7.

The CDR3: CASSLYSQGTYEQYF. The DNA for the CDR3 is TGTGCCAGCAGCTTATATTCACAGGGCACCTACGAGCAGTACTTC. The V and J genes are TRBV7-2 and TRBJ2-7; D is possibly TRBD1 (6 bases). The CDR3 spans 15 residues. Germline CDR1 reads SGHTA; CDR2 reads FQGNSA. V was trimmed by 2 bases and J by 2 bases, leaving 13 bases between them.

Only a few counts were recorded for this clone. The chain recombines TRBV28 with TRBJ1-2; TRBD1 agrees at 9 bases. V gave up 7 bases and J gave up 4 bases; unmatched junction bases: 4. Germline values: CDR1 MDHEN, CDR2 SYDVKM. The CDR3 is 13 residues long. In DNA, the CDR3 is TGTGCCAGCACCACGGACAGGGGCTATGGCTACACCTTC. Its translation: CASTTDRGYGYTF.

The chain couples TRBV18 to TRBJ2-7; perhaps TRBD1 as D (6 bases). V lost 8 bases and J 4 bases, leaving 12 bases between the germline ends. This CDR3 has 12 amino acids. Looked up from germline, CDR1 is KGHSH and CDR2 is LQKENI. CDR3 region: CASTGQQYEQYF. The CDR3 region has the DNA TGTGCCAGCACGGGACAACAATACGAGCAGTACTTC.

V and J are TRBV7-9 and TRBJ2-7; the D gene is possibly TRBD2 (6 bases). CDR1 is SEHNR, CDR2 FQNEAQ, per germline (reference sequence). The CDR3 consists of 15 residues. V lost 5 bases, J lost 2 bases, and 16 bases lay in between. The CDR3 region has the DNA TGTGCCAGCAGCCAAGGAGAAGGGAGGACCTACGAGCAGTACTTC. This translates into CASSQGEGRTYEQYF. The variable domain in full, with the rest retrieved from reference TRBV7-9 and TRBJ2-7, is DTGVSQNPRHKITKRGQNVTFRCDPISEHNRLYWYRQTLGQGPEFLTYFQNEAQLEKSRLLSDRFSAERPKGSFSTLEIQRTEQGDSAMYLCASSQGEGRTYEQYFGPGTRLTVT.

This clone was counted only a few times. DNA for the CDR3: TGTGCCAGCAGTTACGGGCAGGGTCAGCCCCAGCATTTT. Residues: CASSYGQGQPQHF. The chain has TRBV6-5 and TRBJ1-5; maybe TRBD1 (5 bases). CDR3 length: 13 residues. V was shortened by 2 bases and J by 6 bases, with 8 bases between the two germline ends. The germline gives CDR1 MNHEY, CDR2 SVGAGI.

The chain has TRBV5-1 and TRBJ1-3; no clear D. V shed 0 bases and J shed 1 base, with 11 bases lying between them. The CDR3 sequence is 16 residues long. Germline lookup yields CDR1 SGHRS and CDR2 YFSETQ. The CDR3 DNA is TGCGCCAGCAGCTTGGGTCCCGGCGGGTCTGGAAACACCATATATTTT. Its protein product is CASSLGPGGSGNTIYF.

This chain links TRBV4-2 with TRBJ2-7, with 8 bases fitting TRBD1. The CDR3 contains 14 residues. CDR1 is LGHNA and CDR2 is YNFKEQ in the germline V gene. The V gene end was trimmed by 4 bases and the J gene end by 2 bases; junction bases not matched to a gene: 4. The CDR3: CASSLETGAYEQYF. Here the CDR3 DNA reads TGTGCCAGCAGCCTGGAGACAGGGGCCTACGAGCAGTACTTC.

The gene calls are TRBV9 and TRBJ1-1; 7 positions agree with TRBD1. CDR1 SGDLS and CDR2 YYNGEE come from the germline V gene. Trimming removed 2 bases from V and 1 base from J; junction bases left unmatched: 5. The CDR3 is made up of 15 amino acids. CDR3 sequence: CASSVSYRGNTEAFF. The CDR3 DNA sequence: TGTGCCAGCAGCGTTTCCTACAGGGGGAACACTGAAGCTTTCTTT.

This clone was observed a few times. A junction boundary mismatches the germline segment, possibly from a read error. CDR3 bases: TGCGCGGGTGGAGGTTATAGCAATCAGCCCCAGCATTTT. It codes for CAGGGYSNQPQHF. The chain combines TRBV19 with TRBJ1-5; D is unresolved. CDR1 is LNHDA, CDR2 SQIVND, per germline (reference sequence). CDR3 length equals 13 residues.

In nucleotides, the CDR3 is TGTGCCAGCAGCCAAACATCCGGGAGCTACTACGAGCAGTACTTC. Protein sequence: CASSQTSGSYYEQYF. The V call is TRBV4-2, the J call TRBJ2-7, with D possibly matching TRBD2 (6 bases). V lost 2 bases and J 3 bases, leaving 14 bases between the germline ends. The CDR3 totals 15 residues. Germline CDR1 and CDR2: LGHNA and YNFKEQ.

The chain carries TRBV28 and TRBJ2-7; 7 nucleotides agree with TRBD2. The CDR3 runs 16 residues. Per the germline V gene, CDR1 is MDHEN and CDR2 is SYDVKM. Trimming took 7 bases from V and 0 from J; bases not matched to a gene: 12. The CDR3: CASTKGGGLSSYEQYF. CDR3 bases: TGTGCCAGCACCAAAGGCGGGGGTCTCAGCTCCTACGAGCAGTACTTC.

The V call is TRBV7-3, the J call TRBJ2-7; the match to TRBD2 covers 11 bases. CDR1 and CDR2 from the germline V gene are SGHTA and FQGTGA. The CDR3 has 15 amino acids. V lost 0 bases to trimming and J lost 6 bases; unmatched junction nucleotides: 4. CDR3 nucleotide sequence: TGTGCCAGCAGCTTAACGGGGCTAGCGGGGGGCGAGCAGTACTTC. Translating gives CASSLTGLAGGEQYF. Variable domain in full (rest from reference TRBV7-3 and TRBJ2-7): GAGVSQTPSNKVTEKGKYVELRCDPISGHTALYWYRQSLGQGPEFLIYFQGTGAADDSGLPNDRFFAVRPEGSVSTLKIQRTERGDSAVYLCASSLTGLAGGEQYFGPGTRLTVT.